These 29 T cell receptor beta chains originate from one sample sequenced in a study of beta chain features in type 1 diabetes. Whole-study results and caveats: Among patients with Type 1 diabetes, TCRB CDR3s were moderately but significantly shorter in every one of the four CD4+ subsets.

TCRB transcripts that were expressed got sequenced, as all of the isolated RNA had been reverse transcribed. Repertoires were generated with immunoSEQ multiplex PCR, while TCRdb's copy carries only in-frame clones and drops some. The data contain about 260,000 clones, around 21% of them singletons. Antigens of these TCRs are unknown. The sample consisted of naive CD4+ T cells from blood. Source of these receptors: a woman aged 40 to 50 with type 1 diabetes.

The rearrangement uses TRBV19 and TRBJ2-3; 13 positions match TRBD2. Germline CDR1 LNHDA, CDR2 SQIVND (reference sequence). V shed 2 bases, J shed 3 bases, and the junction held 5 bases outside the gene matches. This CDR3 contains 17 residues. CDR3 in amino acids: CASSILGLAGVTDTQYF. For the CDR3, the DNA is TGTGCCAGTAGTATACTTGGACTAGCGGGAGTGACAGATACGCAGTATTTT.

A few counts support this clone. J is TRBJ2-3 and V is TRBV18, with D maybe TRBD1 (5 bases). The CDR3 sequence is 15 residues long. Germline lookup yields CDR1 KGHSH and CDR2 LQKENI. Trimming stripped 6 bases from V and 2 bases from J, with 15 bases between. CDR3 loop: CASSPDSRITDTQYF. The CDR3 DNA follows: TGTGCCAGCTCTCCCGACAGCCGTATCACAGATACGCAGTATTTT.

This clone was counted a few times. The rearrangement uses TRBV4-2 and TRBJ1-1; TRBD1 aligns across 9 bases. CDR1 is LGHNA and CDR2 is YNFKEQ in the germline V gene. The V segment lost 4 bases and the J segment 4 bases; nucleotides outside the gene matches: 7. The CDR3 is made up of 15 amino acids. CDR3 DNA sequence: TGTGCCAGCAGCCCGGGACAGGGAGAGGCCACTGAAGCTTTCTTT. It translates to CASSPGQGEATEAFF.

This clone was seen more than once but under ten times. This rearrangement joins TRBV7-9 to TRBJ2-1; D may be TRBD2 (5 bases). This CDR3 spans 13 amino acids. Germline lookup yields CDR1 SEHNR and CDR2 FQNEAQ (reference sequence). Deletions cut 3 bases from V and 6 bases from J, with 9 bases between. The CDR3 protein is CASSLPSSNEQFF. The CDR3 region has the DNA TGTGCCAGCAGCTTGCCTAGCAGCAATGAGCAGTTCTTC.

The genes are TRBV9 and TRBJ2-7; TRBD2 matches 16 bases. This CDR3 contains 16 residues. The V gene's germline CDR1 is SGDLS and CDR2 YYNGEE. J lost 5 bases, V lost 4 bases, and 6 bases had no gene match. The CDR3 loop is CASSPGTSGRVDEQYF. Written as DNA, the CDR3 is TGTGCCAGCAGCCCGGGGACTAGCGGGAGGGTCGACGAGCAGTACTTC.

V usage is TRBV7-2 and J usage is TRBJ2-7; 11 nucleotides match TRBD2. This CDR3 region has 14 residues. V lost 7 bases, J lost 5 bases, and 7 bases stayed unmatched. Germline V gives CDR1 SGHTA, CDR2 FQGNSA. DNA for the CDR3: TGTGCCAGCAAACGGAGTAGCGGGAGGGACGAGCAGTACTTC. Translation: CASKRSSGRDEQYF.

The chain has TRBV30 and TRBJ2-7, with 7 bases identical to TRBD1. Germline CDR1 and CDR2: GTSNPN and SVGIG (reference sequence). CDR3 length: 15 amino acids. J gave up 1 base and V 0 bases, and 6 bases lay outside the gene matches. The CDR3 here is CAWSVPGRGSYEQYF. DNA for the CDR3: TGTGCCTGGAGTGTACCGGGCAGGGGGTCCTACGAGCAGTACTTC.

The chain links TRBV9 to TRBJ2-1; D is undetermined. Germline V gives CDR1 SGDLS, CDR2 YYNGEE. The CDR3 is 12 amino acids. The V and J ends lost 3 bases and 10 bases respectively, with 11 bases between them. CDR3 bases: TGTGCCAGCAGCGCCCGTTCCCCCGAGCAGTTCTTC. Its translation is CASSARSPEQFF.

CDR3 region: CATSSRDRVNQPQHF. The CDR3 DNA is TGTGCCACCAGCAGCCGCGACAGGGTCAATCAGCCCCAGCATTTT. The chain uses TRBV15 and TRBJ1-5, with 7 bases that match TRBD1. Unmatched junction bases numbered 5, after V lost 3 bases and J lost 3 bases. Germline CDR1 reads LNHNV; CDR2 reads YYDKDF (reference sequence). The CDR3 sequence is 15 residues long.

V usage is TRBV7-3 and J usage is TRBJ2-1; 10 nucleotides line up with TRBD2. V dropped 1 base and J dropped 0; count of bases not matched to a gene: 3. Germline CDR1 reads SGHTA; CDR2 reads FQGTGA. The CDR3 is made up of 17 amino acids. This CDR3 reads CASSLSPSGSSYNEQFF. CDR3 coding DNA: TGTGCCAGCAGCTTAAGTCCTAGCGGGAGCTCCTACAATGAGCAGTTCTTC.

This clone was observed a few times. V gene TRBV7-6 combines with J gene TRBJ1-2, with 8 nucleotides matching TRBD1. V was clipped by 1 base and J by 2 bases; unmatched bases: 6. The CDR3 sequence is 16 residues long. The germline V gene encodes CDR1 SGHVS and CDR2 FNYEAQ. CDR3 sequence (DNA): TGTGCCAGCAGCTTAGGACAGGGGATCTACAACTATGGCTACACCTTC. Translated: CASSLGQGIYNYGYTF.

This clone turned up a few times. The chain has TRBV19 and TRBJ2-1; 7 bases fit TRBD1. This CDR3 region has 14 residues. Losses at the gene ends were 5 bases for V and 1 base for J; bases not matched to a gene: 2. CDR1 and CDR2 from the germline V gene are LNHDA and SQIVND (reference sequence). The CDR3 sequence: CASSRQGSYNEQFF. The CDR3 nucleotides read TGTGCCAGTAGTCGACAGGGATCCTACAATGAGCAGTTCTTC.

This clone was seen only a few times. The chain links TRBV5-6 to TRBJ2-7; unclear D gene. In germline, CDR1 is SGHDT, CDR2 YYEEEE. The length of the CDR3 is 12 residues. V lost 4 bases and J lost 7, with 12 bases in between. CDR3 region: CASSISFVEQYF. The CDR3 DNA is TGTGCCAGCAGCATCTCTTTCGTGGAGCAGTACTTC.

This clone turned up a few times. This rearrangement joins TRBV7-9 to TRBJ2-5, with a tentative D call TRBD2 (6 bases). V dropped 1 base and J dropped 7 bases, with 13 bases sitting between them. The germline gives CDR1 SEHNR, CDR2 FQNEAQ (reference sequence). The CDR3 covers 14 residues. The CDR3 DNA reads as TGTGCCAGCAGCTTAGTTGCTAGCGTTGGGACCCAGTACTTC. It encodes CASSLVASVGTQYF.

This clone was observed a handful of times. The chain links TRBV7-8 to TRBJ2-3; 9 bases fit TRBD2. The CDR3 totals 16 residues. The V segment lost 1 base and the J segment 8 bases; nucleotides outside the gene matches: 10. Looked up from germline, CDR1 is SGHVS and CDR2 is FQNEAQ. The CDR3 coding sequence is TGTGCCAGCAGCTTAGGTCGGGATAGCGGGAGTCGTACGCAGTATTTT. This codes for CASSLGRDSGSRTQYF.

This clone turned up a few times. V is TRBV19 and J is TRBJ1-2; D uncertain. The CDR3 consists of 12 residues. Germline values: CDR1 LNHDA, CDR2 SQIVND (reference sequence). V shed 9 bases and J shed 5 bases, with 13 bases lying between them. This CDR3 is CASRESPYGYTF. CDR3 DNA: TGTGCCAGCCGGGAGAGCCCATATGGCTACACCTTC.

This clone appeared a few times. The rearrangement uses TRBV14 and TRBJ2-5, with TRBD2 matching 10 bases. V trimming: 4 bases; J trimming: 5 bases; junction bases outside the gene matches: 4. Per the germline V gene, CDR1 is SGHDN and CDR2 is FVKESK. The CDR3 has 14 residues. The CDR3 spells CASSLGLAEETQYF. CDR3 DNA sequence: TGTGCCAGCAGCCTTGGACTAGCGGAGGAGACCCAGTACTTC. Full variable domain (rest looked up from reference TRBV14 and TRBJ2-5): EAGVTQFPSHSVIEKGQTVTLRCDPISGHDNLYWYRRVMGKEIKFLLHFVKESKQDESGMPNNRFLAERTGGTYSTLKVQPAELEDSGVYFCASSLGLAEETQYFGPGTRLLVL.

This clone showed up just a few times. J is TRBJ2-5 and V is TRBV5-1, with 13 nucleotides matching TRBD2. With 4 bases clipped from V and 0 bases from J, the junction kept 3 bases outside the gene matches. The CDR3 has 16 amino acids. Germline-derived CDR1 and CDR2 are SGHRS and YFSETQ. CDR3 sequence (DNA): TGCGCCAGCAGCGGGACTAGCGGGATGTACCAAGAGACCCAGTACTTC. Translated: CASSGTSGMYQETQYF. The full variable domain, with the rest looked up from reference TRBV5-1 and TRBJ2-5, is KAGVTQTPRYLIKTRGQQVTLSCSPISGHRSVSWYQQTPGQGLQFLFEYFSETQRNKGNFPGRFSGRQFSNSRSEMNVSTLELGDSALYLCASSGTSGMYQETQYFGPGTRLLVL.

There are a few counts of this clone. The chain has TRBV30 and TRBJ2-1, with 8 bases lining up with TRBD2. With 0 bases clipped from V and 9 bases from J, the junction kept 7 bases outside the gene matches. Germline CDR1 GTSNPN, CDR2 SVGIG (reference sequence). There are 14 residues in the CDR3. The CDR3 DNA follows: TGTGCCTGGAGTGTAACTAGCGGAACGGGTGAGCAGTTCTTC. Translating gives CAWSVTSGTGEQFF.

V gene TRBV11-2 combines with J gene TRBJ2-6; D ambiguous. The CDR3 is made up of 16 amino acids. Germline CDR1 SGHAT, CDR2 FQNNGV. The germline V and J ends were trimmed by 5 bases and 0 bases, with 11 bases remaining between them. Written as DNA, the CDR3 is TGTGCCAGCAGCCCCACCGGGTTCTCTGGGGCCAACGTCCTGACTTTC. Its translation is CASSPTGFSGANVLTF.

The rearrangement uses TRBV5-4 and TRBJ1-1; D is perhaps TRBD1 (5 bases). V was trimmed by 0 bases and J by 5 bases, leaving 11 bases between them. Per germline, CDR1 SGHNT and CDR2 YYREEE (reference sequence). The CDR3 runs to 14 residues. CDR3 residues: CASSLDQGGTEAFF. CDR3 nucleotides: TGTGCCAGCAGCTTGGATCAGGGCGGAACTGAAGCTTTCTTT.

V usage is TRBV5-1 and J usage is TRBJ1-1, with a tentative D call TRBD1 (5 bases). Germline V CDR1 and CDR2: SGHRS, YFSETQ. The V end lost 3 bases, the J end lost 4 bases, and 10 bases lay between the germline ends. CDR3 length: 13 residues. The CDR3 bases are TGCGCCAGCAGCTGGGGGGAGAGCACTGAAGCTTTCTTT. This encodes CASSWGESTEAFF.

V is TRBV5-1 and J is TRBJ2-1, with D possibly TRBD2 on 7 matching bases. Trimming shortened V by 3 bases and J by 5 bases, and 15 bases separated the two germline ends. This CDR3 is 15 amino acids long. Germline CDR1 is SGHRS and CDR2 is YFSETQ. CDR3 DNA: TGCGCCAGCAGCTCTAGGGGGACTATAGACAATGAGCAGTTCTTC. This translates into CASSSRGTIDNEQFF.

In its sample, this clone was seen a few times. The gene calls are TRBV10-3 and TRBJ1-1; D remains ambiguous. The ends were cut back, 0 bases at V and 4 bases at J, with 9 bases in the middle. Germline CDR1 and CDR2: ENHRY and SYGVKD. There are 14 residues in the CDR3. DNA for the CDR3: TGTGCCATCAGTGAGTCTTTAACAACCACTGAAGCTTTCTTT. Its protein product is CAISESLTTTEAFF.

This clone has a handful of counts. Other DNA sequences from this sample encode an identical CDR3 as well. The chain is built from TRBV18 and TRBJ2-3; TRBD2 might be the D (5 bases). Germline V lookup: CDR1 KGHSH, CDR2 LQKENI. The CDR3 extends over 13 amino acids. Between the trimmed V and J ends, which lost 0 bases and 4 bases, there was a span of 5 bases. The CDR3 DNA reads TGTGCCAGCTCACCACCCGGGGCAGATACGCAGTATTTT. Amino acids: CASSPPGADTQYF.

The chain is built from TRBV19 and TRBJ2-7; D is ambiguous. This CDR3 region has 14 residues. V lost 7 bases and J 6 bases, leaving 19 bases between the germline ends. CDR1 and CDR2 from the germline V gene are LNHDA and SQIVND (reference sequence). The CDR3 nucleotides read TGTGCCAGTAACAACATCCCGGAGATCCGCGAGCAGTACTTC. Its translation: CASNNIPEIREQYF. Based on the CDR3 plus reference TRBV19 and TRBJ2-7, the full variable domain is DGGITQSPKYLFRKEGQNVTLSCEQNLNHDAMYWYRQDPGQGLRLIYYSQIVNDFQKGDIAEGYSVSREKKESFPLTVTSAQKNPTAFYLCASNNIPEIREQYFGPGTRLTVT.

This chain uses TRBV5-1 with TRBJ2-5; TRBD1 agrees at 7 bases. The ends lost 7 bases at V and 4 bases at J; junction bases unmatched: 4. CDR3 length equals 12 residues. The germline V gene encodes CDR1 SGHRS and CDR2 YFSETQ. CDR3 residues: CASGTGAETQYF. In nucleotides, the CDR3 is TGCGCCAGCGGAACAGGGGCAGAGACCCAGTACTTC.

For the CDR3, the DNA is TGTGCCAGCACCTTCCCGGTGGGCACAGATACGCAGTATTTT. Protein sequence: CASTFPVGTDTQYF. The chain combines TRBV2 with TRBJ2-3; D is unresolved. Germline CDR1 reads SNHLY; CDR2 reads FYNNEI. The CDR3 covers 14 residues. V was cut by 7 bases and J by 1 base, with 12 bases left in between. The complete variable domain, with remaining parts taken from reference TRBV2 and TRBJ2-3, reads EPEVTQTPSHQVTQMGQEVILRCVPISNHLYFYWYRQILGQKVEFLVSFYNNEISEKSEIFDDQFSVERPDGSNFTLKIRSTKLEDSAMYFCASTFPVGTDTQYFGPGTRLTVL.

The V call is TRBV2, the J call TRBJ2-5; D unclear. Trimming cost V 6 bases and J 6 bases, with 5 bases left between them. CDR1 and CDR2 (germline): SNHLY, FYNNEI. The CDR3 spans 10 residues. CDR3 sequence: CASSEQTQYF. The CDR3 nucleotides are TGTGCCAGCAGCGAGCAGACCCAGTACTTC.